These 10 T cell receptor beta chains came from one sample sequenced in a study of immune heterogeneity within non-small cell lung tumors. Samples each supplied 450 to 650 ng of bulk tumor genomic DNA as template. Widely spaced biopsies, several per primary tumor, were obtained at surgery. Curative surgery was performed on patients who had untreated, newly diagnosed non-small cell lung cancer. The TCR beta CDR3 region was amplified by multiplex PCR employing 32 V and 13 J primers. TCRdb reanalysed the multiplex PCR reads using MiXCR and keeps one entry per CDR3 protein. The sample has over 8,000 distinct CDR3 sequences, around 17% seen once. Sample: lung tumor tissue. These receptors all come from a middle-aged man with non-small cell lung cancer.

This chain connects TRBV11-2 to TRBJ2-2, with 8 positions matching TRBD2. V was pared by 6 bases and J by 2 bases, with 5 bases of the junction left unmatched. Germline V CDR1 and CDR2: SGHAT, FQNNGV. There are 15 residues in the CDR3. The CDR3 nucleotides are TGTGCCAGCAGAACCGGGAGGGTTAACACCGGGGAGCTGTTTTTT. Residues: CASRTGRVNTGELFF.

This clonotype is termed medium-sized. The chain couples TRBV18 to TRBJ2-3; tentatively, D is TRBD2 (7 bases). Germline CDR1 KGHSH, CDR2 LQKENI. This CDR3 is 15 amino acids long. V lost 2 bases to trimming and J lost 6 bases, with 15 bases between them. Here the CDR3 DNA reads TGTGCCAGCTCACCAGAAGGGGGGGCCCCCGATACGCAGTATTTT. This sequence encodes CASSPEGGAPDTQYF.

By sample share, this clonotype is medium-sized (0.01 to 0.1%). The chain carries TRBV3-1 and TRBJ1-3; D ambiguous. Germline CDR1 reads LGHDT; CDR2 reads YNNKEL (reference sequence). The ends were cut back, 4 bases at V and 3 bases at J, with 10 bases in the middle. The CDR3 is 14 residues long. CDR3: CASSPIRSGNTIYF. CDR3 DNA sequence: TGTGCCAGCAGCCCGATAAGGAGTGGAAACACCATATATTTT.

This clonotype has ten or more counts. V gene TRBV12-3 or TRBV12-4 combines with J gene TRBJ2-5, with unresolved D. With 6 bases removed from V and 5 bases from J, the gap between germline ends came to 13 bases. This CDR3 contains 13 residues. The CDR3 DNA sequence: TGTGCCAGCAGCGTACGTGGGGTGGAGACCCAGTACTTC. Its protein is CASSVRGVETQYF.

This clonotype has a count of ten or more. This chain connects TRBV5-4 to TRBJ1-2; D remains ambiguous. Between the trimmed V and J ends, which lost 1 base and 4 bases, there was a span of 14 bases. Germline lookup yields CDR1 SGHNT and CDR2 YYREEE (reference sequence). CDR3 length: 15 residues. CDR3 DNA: TGTGCCAGCAGCTTGTGGGCGGGAACTGGCTATGGCTACACCTTC. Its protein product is CASSLWAGTGYGYTF.

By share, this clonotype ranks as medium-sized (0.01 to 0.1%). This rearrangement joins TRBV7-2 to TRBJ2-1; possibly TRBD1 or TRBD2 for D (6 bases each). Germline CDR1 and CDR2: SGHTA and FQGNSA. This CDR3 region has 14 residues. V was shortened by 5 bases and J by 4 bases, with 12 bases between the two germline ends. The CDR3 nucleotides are TGTGCCAGCAGCCCAGGGGCGGGATACAATGAGCAGTTCTTC. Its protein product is CASSPGAGYNEQFF.

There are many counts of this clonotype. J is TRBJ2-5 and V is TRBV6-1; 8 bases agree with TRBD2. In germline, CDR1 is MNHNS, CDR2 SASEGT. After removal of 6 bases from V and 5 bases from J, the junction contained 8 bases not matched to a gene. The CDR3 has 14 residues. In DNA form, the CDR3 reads TGTGCCAGCAGGAGCGGGAGCATGGAGGAGACCCAGTACTTC. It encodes CASRSGSMEETQYF.

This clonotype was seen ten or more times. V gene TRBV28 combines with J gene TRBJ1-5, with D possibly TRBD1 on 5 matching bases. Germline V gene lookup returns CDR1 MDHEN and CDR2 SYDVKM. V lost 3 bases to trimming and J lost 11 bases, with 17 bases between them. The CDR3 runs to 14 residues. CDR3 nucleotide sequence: TGTGCCAGCAGTTTCATGGGGCGGGTGGTTTCCCAGCATTTT. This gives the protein CASSFMGRVVSQHF.

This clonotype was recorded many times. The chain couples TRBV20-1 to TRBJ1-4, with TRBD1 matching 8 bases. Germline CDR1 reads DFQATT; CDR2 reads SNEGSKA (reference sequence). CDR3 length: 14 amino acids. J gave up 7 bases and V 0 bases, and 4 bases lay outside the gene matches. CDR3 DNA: TGCAGTGCTAGAGATGACAGGGGCGGTGAAAAACTGTTTTTT. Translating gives CSARDDRGGEKLFF.

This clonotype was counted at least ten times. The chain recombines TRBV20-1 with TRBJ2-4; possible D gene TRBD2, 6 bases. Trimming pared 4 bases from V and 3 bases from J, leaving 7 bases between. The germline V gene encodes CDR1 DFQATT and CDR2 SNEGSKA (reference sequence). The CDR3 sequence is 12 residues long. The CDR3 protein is CSAISGKNIQYF. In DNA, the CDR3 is TGCAGTGCTATTAGCGGCAAAAACATTCAGTACTTC.